This T cell receptor (beta chain) was documented in a study of cytomegalovirus exposure and HLA in healthy donors. General observations from the study: Using the classifier, cytomegalovirus status was reportedly diagnosed with high specificity and sensitivity. Sequencing probably produced one cluster of sequence variants that were highly shared. Generally TCR sequences proved uncommon, though certain public TCRs appeared in numerous donors.

V was shortened by 6 bases and J by 0 bases, with 13 bases between the two germline ends. CDR3 length equals 15 residues. Germline CDR1 SGHRS, CDR2 YFSETQ. Primers included in the PCR were 60 Vbeta and 13 Jbeta primers. The method was immunoSEQ multiplex PCR; TCRdb's version includes in-frame clones alone and lacks a portion of them. Of more than 75,000 clones in the sample, 70% to 75% were seen once. On this clone itself: Its antigen is as yet unknown.

This sequence was found in a woman aged 45-65 years in good health and CMV-seropositive. The sequencing input was PBMCs. The V call is TRBV5-1, the J call TRBJ2-1; tentative D call: TRBD1 (7 bases). The CDR3 nucleotides are TGCGCCAGCACCGCGGGACAGCCCTCCTACAATGAGCAGTTCTTC. It encodes CASTAGQPSYNEQFF.